Sequencing of this TCR beta chain was carried out in a study of shared clonotypes between healthy human individuals (dated by TCRdb to about 2020). Context from the whole study: Three men and a couple of women, aged 18 to 49 years, made up the cohort. For each donor, CD4 naive and CD4 memory were each given three plates, CD8 naive was given two plates, and CD8 memory was given one plate. To estimate repertoire size and how much clonotypes are shared between individuals, the study performed deep sequencing of blood TCR repertoires from roughly five healthy adults. To increase sequencing depth and limit assay-specific biases, TCR repertoire library preparation and sequencing were carried out by different laboratories using diverse techniques. Per donor, leukapheresis produced somewhere between about 0.85 and 9.5 billion PBMCs. Study-level results and caveats: Compared with non-shared clonotypes, the clonotypes found in all four sorted-subset donors had higher generation probabilities. Rarefaction of sorted-subset datasets indicated incomplete sequencing despite the large sequencing depth. Pairwise subsampling indicated that sequencing depth was expected to affect the degree of clonotype sharing among donors. Only blood was sampled, and tissue TCR repertoires likely differ from those in blood. Because the study included only a small number of donors, the genetic and exposure-history diversity represented was limited. Sharing across a handful of donors was observed for around 5% of naive CD4, under 4% of naive CD8, 2% to 2.5% of memory CD4, and 0.4% of memory CD8 clonotypes. Naive subsets generally had larger estimated clonotype richness than memory subsets.

CDR1 is given as SGHDT and CDR2 as YYEEEE, both from the germline V gene. From V the trimming removes 2 bases and from J it removes 2 bases, while the gene matches leave 2 bases of the junction unaccounted for. Its CDR3 holds 14 amino acids, cysteine through phenylalanine. The sequence is cut down to CDR3 DNA, 42 bases in frame from base 1. TCR CDR3 regions were amplified from genomic DNA by multiplex PCR using the deep immunoSEQ assay. For each cell subset, the extracted genomic DNA was distributed evenly across all wells of several immunoSEQ 96-well plates, and each plate served as one replicate. For sorted subsets, about 200 ng genomic DNA, equal to 30,000 to 35,000 T cell genomes, was loaded into each replicate PCR. Purified libraries were measured with a Qubit 3.0 fluorometer, size-checked on a Bioanalyzer 2100, and measured again with the KAPA Library Quantification kit. A separate single-read 150-cycle Illumina NextSeq 550 flow cell was used to sequence each immunoSEQ 96-well plate. In the original analysis: Because the immunoSEQ output held only junctional sequences and lacked quality scores, the filtering could not match the filtering applied to full-length reads. To assign V/J genes and CDR3, sequences were annotated using PyIR, a Python wrapper for IgBLAST v1.9, with IMGT germline references. Any read was removed if the V/J assignment was weak (E-value above 1e-6), the CDR3 was missing, or the read contained stop codons, out-of-frame junctions, or ambiguous translated residues. V3J clonotypes were defined as sequences sharing an identical inferred V gene, J gene, and CDR3 amino acid sequence. Percentage overlap between repertoires was computed as shared unique clonotypes divided by the size of the smaller repertoire. Three approaches were used to assess repertoire richness: RTK rarefaction, the Chao1 estimator, and Recon v2.1 estimates of unobserved clonotypes. OLGA was used to compute generation probabilities for all TCRbeta clonotypes that the gDNA method yielded from several donors. The clones in this table, taken by TCRdb from immuneACCESS, are in-frame only. Not every clone is retained; where verified, under half of the shortfall comes from an unresolved V gene, and the cause of the rest is unknown. V and J calls and clone size are copied from that table; D and trimming were computed from the DNA. The sample table records about 360,000 clones; around 70% of these occur just once. Of the sample, 10% falls within the top ten clones.

Concerning this clone: Its target antigen remains unknown. No much larger clonotype is one base removed from it; base qualities were not supplied.

Donors were healthy HIV-negative adults with no recently reported acute infections or vaccinations. Every donor was a Caucasian adult living in Nashville, Tennessee, USA. CD4+ T cells were enriched by magnetic negative selection, after which naive cells were positively selected on CD45RA and the negative fraction was taken as the memory subset. Blood was collected by leukapheresis, and PBMCs were isolated by Ficoll-Histopaque density gradient centrifugation and then cryopreserved in liquid nitrogen vapor phase. Analytical flow cytometry was used to check the purity and quantity of every magnetically sorted T cell population. Each sorted fraction had its genomic DNA isolated and then quantified by UV absorbance on a Nanodrop 2000c.

This receptor was taken from a man aged 30 to 45 in good health. The sequence links TRBV5-6 to TRBJ1-2; 8 middle bases align to TRBD1. Sequenced: memory CD4+ T cells sorted from blood. In light of the paper, this sample's cell subset or site label describes: CD45RA-negative fraction. The DNA sequence is as follows: TGTGCCAGCAGCTTAGGGGACAGGAACTATGGCTACACCTTC. Translated, this gives CASSLGDRNYGYTF.